The T cell receptor (beta chain) described here comes from a study of CD8 T cells in ankylosing spondylitis. This clonotype was picked up many times. Each TCR beta library was made by quantitative 5'-RACE that incorporated molecular barcodes. Each CDR3 protein is one row after TCRdb ran MiXCR on the 5' RACE reads. The sample has 200,000 to 250,000 distinct CDR3 sequences, about 11% seen once. This clonotype was sampled from a male donor with ankylosing spondylitis or in good health (not recorded which). Sample: blood, either unsorted or a sorted T cell fraction (not recorded which).

CDR3 DNA: TGCAGCGTTGAAGATGGGACTAGCGCCTCCTACGAGCAGTACTTC. It yields the protein CSVEDGTSASYEQYF. V and J are TRBV29-1 and TRBJ2-7, with 10 positions matching TRBD2. Germline V lookup: CDR1 SQVTM, CDR2 ANQGSEA. V lost 0 bases and J lost 0; bases outside the gene matches: 2. The CDR3 sequence is 15 residues long.